Listed here are 12 T cell receptor beta chains from one sample, sequenced in a study of cytomegalovirus exposure and HLA in healthy donors. PCR amplification relied on 60 Vbeta primers (plus 13 Jbeta primers). Repertoires were generated with immunoSEQ multiplex PCR, while TCRdb's copy carries only in-frame clones and drops some. The sample consists of approximately 130,000 clones, 70% to 75% of them appearing once. The specimen was PBMCs. Receptors originate from a man aged 30 to 45 in good health and CMV-seronegative.

The genes are TRBV29-1 and TRBJ2-1; D is perhaps TRBD2 (6 bases). Germline V gene lookup returns CDR1 SQVTM and CDR2 ANQGSEA. The CDR3 sequence is 17 residues long. V was shortened by 1 base and J by 7 bases, with 23 bases between the two germline ends. CDR3 sequence reads: CSVEGSIAGSARNEQFF. The DNA for the CDR3 is TGCAGCGTTGAAGGGAGTATCGCGGGGAGCGCACGGAATGAGCAGTTCTTC.

V gene TRBV7-9 combines with J gene TRBJ2-1; D gene ambiguous. The germline gives CDR1 SEHNR, CDR2 FQNEAQ (reference sequence). V was clipped by 2 bases and J by 7 bases, with 3 bases between them. CDR3 length: 11 residues. The DNA of the CDR3 is TGTGCCAGCAGCTTAATAAATGAGCAGTTCTTC. As protein: CASSLINEQFF.

The chain has TRBV28 and TRBJ1-1; the match to TRBD1 covers 8 bases. The CDR3 has 15 residues. After removal of 3 bases from V and 5 bases from J, the junction contained 8 bases not matched to a gene. In germline, CDR1 is MDHEN, CDR2 SYDVKM. The DNA of the CDR3 is TGTGCCAGCAGTTTGGAGGACAGGGTGGTTACTGAAGCTTTCTTT. Translating gives CASSLEDRVVTEAFF.

V gene TRBV7-2 combines with J gene TRBJ2-3; 10 bases map to TRBD2. Germline CDR1 and CDR2: SGHTA and FQGNSA. The CDR3 is made up of 18 amino acids. V lost 3 bases to trimming and J lost 6 bases; unmatched junction nucleotides: 15. CDR3 sequence (DNA): TGTGCCAGCAGCTTCCCCCCGCTAGCGGGAGTAGCAGGGGATACGCAGTATTTT. Residues: CASSFPPLAGVAGDTQYF.

The genes are TRBV7-6 and TRBJ1-1; D is uncertain. Germline V gene sequence: CDR1 SGHVS, CDR2 FNYEAQ. The V end lost 1 base, the J end lost 4 bases, and 10 bases lay between the germline ends. This CDR3 contains 14 residues. The CDR3 bases are TGTGCCAGCAGCTTAGGGGAGGGAAGCACTGAAGCTTTCTTT. Its translation: CASSLGEGSTEAFF.

This clone was recorded only once. The chain is built from TRBV15 and TRBJ1-1; no clear D gene. V was cut by 4 bases and J by 2 bases, with 11 bases left in between. The V gene's germline CDR1 is LNHNV and CDR2 YYDKDF (reference sequence). The CDR3 has 14 residues. The CDR3 bases are TGTGCCACCAGCAAAACTACTACCAACACTGAAGCTTTCTTT. Translating it yields CATSKTTTNTEAFF.

The chain combines TRBV4-2 with TRBJ1-5; no clear D. V gave up 0 bases and J gave up 0 bases, with 6 bases separating them. Germline V lookup: CDR1 LGHNA, CDR2 YNFKEQ. The CDR3 covers 15 residues. The CDR3 is CASSQDRASNQPQHF. CDR3 nucleotide sequence: TGTGCCAGCAGCCAAGATCGCGCTAGCAATCAGCCCCAGCATTTT.

The chain carries TRBV7-9 and TRBJ2-5; D is possibly TRBD2 (6 bases). Trimming took 8 bases from V and 1 from J, leaving 14 bases between them. The CDR3 contains 14 residues. Germline V lookup: CDR1 SEHNR, CDR2 FQNEAQ (reference sequence). The CDR3 is CASQKGRTQETQYF. Here the CDR3 DNA reads TGTGCCAGCCAAAAAGGGAGGACCCAAGAGACCCAGTACTTC.

The chain combines TRBV4-1 with TRBJ1-1, with D unclear. CDR1 is MGHRA and CDR2 is YSYEKL in the germline V gene. Trimming stripped 5 bases from V and 9 bases from J, with 10 bases between. There are 11 residues in the CDR3. The CDR3 bases are TGCGCCAGCAGCTCAACGAGAAAAGCTTTCTTT. Translation: CASSSTRKAFF.

The gene calls are TRBV5-6 and TRBJ2-7, with D tentatively TRBD1 (5 bases). The length of the CDR3 is 14 residues. Germline CDR1 reads SGHDT; CDR2 reads YYEEEE. V lost 4 bases, J lost 6 bases, and 17 bases lay in between. Here the CDR3 reads CASSRLGLEGEQYF. In nucleotides, the CDR3 is TGTGCCAGCAGCAGGTTGGGGCTCGAAGGCGAGCAGTACTTC.

The chain combines TRBV10-3 with TRBJ2-3, with TRBD1 matching over 9 bases. V was clipped by 2 bases and J by 6 bases; unmatched bases: 9. The CDR3 contains 16 residues. Germline values: CDR1 ENHRY, CDR2 SYGVKD. CDR3 loop: CAISEPRDRVYDTQYF. The DNA of the CDR3 is TGTGCCATCAGTGAGCCCCGGGACAGGGTTTACGATACGCAGTATTTT.

This clone occurred a few times. This sequence joins TRBV6-1 and TRBJ2-2; the match to TRBD2 covers 13 bases. The germline CDR1 and CDR2 sequences are MNHNS and SASEGT. J was trimmed by 4 bases and V by 1 base; bases with no gene match: 3. The CDR3 is made up of 17 amino acids. CDR3 nucleotides: TGTGCCAGCAGTGAAGGACTAGCGGGGGGCTCCACCGGGGAGCTGTTTTTT. It translates to CASSEGLAGGSTGELFF.